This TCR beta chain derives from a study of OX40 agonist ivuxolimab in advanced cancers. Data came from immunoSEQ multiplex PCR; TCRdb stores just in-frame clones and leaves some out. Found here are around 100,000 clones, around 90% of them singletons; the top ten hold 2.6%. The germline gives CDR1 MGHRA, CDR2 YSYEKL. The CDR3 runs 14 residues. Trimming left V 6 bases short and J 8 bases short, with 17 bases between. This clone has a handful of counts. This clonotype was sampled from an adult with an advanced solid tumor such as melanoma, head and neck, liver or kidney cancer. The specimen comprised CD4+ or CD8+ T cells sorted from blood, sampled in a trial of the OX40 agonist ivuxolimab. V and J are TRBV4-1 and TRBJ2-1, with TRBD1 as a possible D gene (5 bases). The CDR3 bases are TGCGCCAGCAGGGGGCGTGGGCGACCGGATGAGCAGTTCTTC. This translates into CASRGRGRPDEQFF.